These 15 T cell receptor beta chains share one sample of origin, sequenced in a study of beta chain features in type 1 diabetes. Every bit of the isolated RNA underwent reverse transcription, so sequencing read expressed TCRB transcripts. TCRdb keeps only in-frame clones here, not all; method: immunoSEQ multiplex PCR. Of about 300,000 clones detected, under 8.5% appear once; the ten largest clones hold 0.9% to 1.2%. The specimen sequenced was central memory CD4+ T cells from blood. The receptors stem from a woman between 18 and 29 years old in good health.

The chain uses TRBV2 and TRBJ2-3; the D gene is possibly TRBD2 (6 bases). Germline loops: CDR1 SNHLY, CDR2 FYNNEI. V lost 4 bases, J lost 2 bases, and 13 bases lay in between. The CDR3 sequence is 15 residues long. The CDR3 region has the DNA TGTGCCAGCAGTGTTGTAGCGGAGGTCACAGATACGCAGTATTTT. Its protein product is CASSVVAEVTDTQYF.

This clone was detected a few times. CDR3 loop: CASSGQLLNQPQHF. CDR3 bases: TGTGCCAGCAGTGGTCAGCTACTCAATCAGCCCCAGCATTTT. The rearrangement links TRBV6-1 to TRBJ1-5; unclear D gene. The CDR3 is 14 amino acids. CDR1 and CDR2 (germline): MNHNS, SASEGT. Deletions cut 4 bases from V and 3 bases from J, with 10 bases between.

The CDR3 DNA is TGTGCCAGCAGTCGGGAGGGAACTAATGAAAAACTGTTTTTT. It yields the protein CASSREGTNEKLFF. V is TRBV5-6 and J is TRBJ1-4; D remains ambiguous. Germline loops: CDR1 SGHDT, CDR2 YYEEEE. The CDR3 consists of 14 residues. V was cut by 5 bases and J by 1 base, with 9 bases left in between.

The CDR3 bases are TGTGCCAGCAGCCCCCGCCACGGGGGCTACACCTTC. Amino acids: CASSPRHGGYTF. This chain connects TRBV9 to TRBJ1-2; D is unclear. Germline V gives CDR1 SGDLS, CDR2 YYNGEE. The CDR3 sequence is 12 residues long. V lost 4 bases and J 8 bases, leaving 12 bases between the germline ends.

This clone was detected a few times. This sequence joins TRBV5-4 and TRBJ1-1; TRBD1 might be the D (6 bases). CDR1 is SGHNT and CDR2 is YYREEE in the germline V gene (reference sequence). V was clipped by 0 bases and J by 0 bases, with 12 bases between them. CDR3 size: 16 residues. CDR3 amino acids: CASSLALAGVNTEAFF. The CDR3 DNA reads TGTGCCAGCAGCTTGGCTCTGGCAGGGGTGAACACTGAAGCTTTCTTT.

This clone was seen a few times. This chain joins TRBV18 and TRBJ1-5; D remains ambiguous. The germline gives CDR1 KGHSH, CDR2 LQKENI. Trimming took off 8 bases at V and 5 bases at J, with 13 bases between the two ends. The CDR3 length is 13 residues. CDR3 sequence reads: CASSQDRDQPQHF. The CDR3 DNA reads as TGTGCCAGCAGCCAAGATCGGGATCAGCCCCAGCATTTT.

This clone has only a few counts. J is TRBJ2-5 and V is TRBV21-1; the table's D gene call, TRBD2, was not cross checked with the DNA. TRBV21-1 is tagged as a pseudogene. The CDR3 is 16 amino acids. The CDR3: CASSITSGRAAETQYF. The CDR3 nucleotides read TGTGCCAGCAGCATAACTAGCGGGAGGGCGGCAGAGACCCAGTACTTC.

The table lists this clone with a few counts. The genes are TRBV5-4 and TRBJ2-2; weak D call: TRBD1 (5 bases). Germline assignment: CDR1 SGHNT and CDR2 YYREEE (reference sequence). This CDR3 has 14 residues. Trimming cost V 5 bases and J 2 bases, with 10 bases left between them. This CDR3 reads CASSPTGNTGELFF. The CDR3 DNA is TGTGCCAGCAGTCCCACAGGAAACACCGGGGAGCTGTTTTTT. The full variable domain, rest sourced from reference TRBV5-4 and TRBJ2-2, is ETGVTQSPTHLIKTRGQQVTLRCSSQSGHNTVSWYQQALGQGPQFIFQYYREEENGRGNFPPRFSGLQFPNYSSELNVNALELDDSALYLCASSPTGNTGELFFGEGSRLTVL.

The CDR3 sequence: CASSLRTGRTDTQYF. In DNA, the CDR3 is TGTGCCAGCTCACTCCGGACAGGCCGCACAGATACGCAGTATTTT. V and J are TRBV18 and TRBJ2-3; 7 positions match TRBD1. There are 15 residues in the CDR3. Germline CDR1 KGHSH, CDR2 LQKENI. V shed 4 bases and J 1 base; nucleotides not matched to a gene: 5.

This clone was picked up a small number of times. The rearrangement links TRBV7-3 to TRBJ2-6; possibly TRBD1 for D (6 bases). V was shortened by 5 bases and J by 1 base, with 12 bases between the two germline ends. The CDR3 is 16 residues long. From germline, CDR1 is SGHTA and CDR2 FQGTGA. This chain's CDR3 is CASSLYTGSGANVLTF. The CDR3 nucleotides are TGTGCCAGCAGCCTCTATACAGGGTCTGGGGCCAACGTCCTGACTTTC.

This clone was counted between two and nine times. The CDR3 sequence: CATSVPTGENTQYF. CDR3 coding DNA: TGTGCCACCAGCGTGCCGACAGGGGAAAATACGCAGTATTTT. The chain couples TRBV15 to TRBJ2-3; TRBD1 agrees at 8 bases. Germline V gives CDR1 LNHNV, CDR2 YYDKDF (reference sequence). This CDR3 is built from 14 residues. The junction had 8 bases not matched to a gene; V was cut back by 5 bases and J by 7 bases.

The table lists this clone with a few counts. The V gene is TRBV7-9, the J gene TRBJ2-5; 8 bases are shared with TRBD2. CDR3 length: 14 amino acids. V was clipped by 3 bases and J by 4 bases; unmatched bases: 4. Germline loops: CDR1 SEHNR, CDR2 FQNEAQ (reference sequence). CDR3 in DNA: TGTGCCAGCAGCTTGGCGGGGGGATTAGAGACCCAGTACTTC. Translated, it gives CASSLAGGLETQYF.

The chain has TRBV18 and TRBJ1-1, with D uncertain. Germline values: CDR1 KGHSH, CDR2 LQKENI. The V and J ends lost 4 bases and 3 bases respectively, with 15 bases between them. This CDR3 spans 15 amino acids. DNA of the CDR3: TGTGCCAGCTCACGTAGCCCTTACCCGGACACTGAAGCTTTCTTT. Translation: CASSRSPYPDTEAFF. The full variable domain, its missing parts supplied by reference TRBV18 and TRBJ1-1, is NAGVMQNPRHLVRRRGQEARLRCSPMKGHSHVYWYRQLPEEGLKFMVYLQKENIIDESGMPKERFSAEFPKEGPSILRIQQVVRGDSAAYFCASSRSPYPDTEAFFGQGTRLTVV.

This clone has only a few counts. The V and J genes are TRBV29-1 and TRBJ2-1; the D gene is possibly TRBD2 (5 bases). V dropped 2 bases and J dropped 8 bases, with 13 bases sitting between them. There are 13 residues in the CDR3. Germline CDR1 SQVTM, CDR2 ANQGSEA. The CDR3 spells CSVEKSPGDEQFF. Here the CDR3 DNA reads TGCAGCGTTGAAAAATCTCCCGGGGATGAGCAGTTCTTC.

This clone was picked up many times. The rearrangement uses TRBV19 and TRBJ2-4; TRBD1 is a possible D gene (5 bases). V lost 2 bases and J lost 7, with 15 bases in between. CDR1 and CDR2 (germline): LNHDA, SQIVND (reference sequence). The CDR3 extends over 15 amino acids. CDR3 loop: CASSIKLQERNIQYF. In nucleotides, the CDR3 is TGTGCCAGTAGTATAAAGTTACAGGAGAGGAACATTCAGTACTTC.